This entry lists 9 T cell receptor beta chains sequenced from one sample in a study of blood T cell repertoires in COVID-19. The protocol was immunoSEQ multiplex PCR, while the TCRdb copy is restricted to in-frame clones and leaves out a portion. This table has about 200,000 clones, approximately 78% appearing once. Sequencing used peripheral blood. These receptors were collected from an elderly woman with acute or convalescent COVID-19.

This clone has more than one count but fewer than ten. The rearrangement joins TRBV20-1 to TRBJ1-2, with D possibly being TRBD1 (6 bases). The ends were cut back, 2 bases at V and 13 bases at J, with 11 bases in the middle. CDR3 length: 10 amino acids. CDR1 DFQATT and CDR2 SNEGSKA come from the germline V gene (reference sequence). In nucleotides, the CDR3 is TGCAGTGCTAGACAGGGGAATCCCACCTTC. This sequence encodes CSARQGNPTF.

The chain links TRBV25-1 to TRBJ1-1; D perhaps matches TRBD1 (5 bases). Trimming removed 4 bases from V and 10 bases from J, with 22 bases in between. The CDR3 length is 15 residues. Looked up from germline, CDR1 is MGHDK and CDR2 is SYGVNS. The chain's CDR3 is CASSGSPAKGNGAFF. In nucleotides, the CDR3 is TGTGCCAGCAGTGGTTCACCCGCGAAGGGGAACGGAGCTTTCTTT.

This clone was seen once. This sequence joins TRBV29-1 and TRBJ2-2, with D hard to call. The V gene lost 5 bases and the J gene lost 9 bases, with 19 bases spanning the gap. The CDR3 spans 14 residues. Per germline, CDR1 SQVTM and CDR2 ANQGSEA. The CDR3 DNA reads as TGCAGCGTTTACACTCAAGGAGCCAAGCGGGAGCTGTTTTTT. Translation gives CSVYTQGAKRELFF.

The CDR3 DNA is TGTGCCAGCAGCTTAGCGACGTGGGCGGAGACCCAGTACTTC. This encodes CASSLATWAETQYF. This chain uses TRBV7-9 with TRBJ2-5; the D is unclear. The CDR3 spans 14 residues. The ends were cut back, 0 bases at V and 5 bases at J, with 10 bases in the middle. Germline V gene data show CDR1 as SEHNR and CDR2 as FQNEAQ (reference sequence).

Only one count was recorded for this clone. The chain carries TRBV6-5 and TRBJ1-2; D remains unclear. The V gene lost 2 bases and the J gene lost 8 bases, with 12 bases spanning the gap. In germline, CDR1 is MNHEY, CDR2 SVGAGI. The CDR3 totals 13 residues. The CDR3 loop reads CASSYEADRGYTF. In nucleotides, the CDR3 is TGTGCCAGCAGTTACGAGGCTGACCGGGGCTACACCTTC.

This chain joins TRBV10-3 and TRBJ1-1; 11 nucleotides match TRBD1. This CDR3 region has 14 residues. After removal of 6 bases from V and 6 bases from J, the junction contained 6 bases not matched to a gene. Germline lookup yields CDR1 ENHRY and CDR2 SYGVKD. CDR3 sequence (DNA): TGTGCCATCAGCCCGGGACAGGGGGTCTCTGAAGCTTTCTTT. It specifies CAISPGQGVSEAFF.

The chain is built from TRBV4-2 and TRBJ1-3, with 7 bases aligning to TRBD1. This CDR3 has 15 amino acids. Per the germline V gene, CDR1 is LGHNA and CDR2 is YNFKEQ. Losses at the gene ends were 4 bases for V and 4 bases for J; bases not matched to a gene: 7. The CDR3 loop is CASSLTGVTGNTIYF. DNA of the CDR3: TGTGCCAGCAGCCTAACAGGGGTTACGGGAAACACCATATATTTT.

V gene TRBV6-1 combines with J gene TRBJ1-2; 11 nucleotides line up with TRBD1. Trimming cost V 3 bases and J 4 bases; bases outside gene matches: 10. The CDR3 has 17 residues. Germline V gene lookup returns CDR1 MNHNS and CDR2 SASEGT. The CDR3 is CASSEELFGTGGYGYTF. The CDR3 DNA sequence: TGTGCCAGCAGTGAGGAGCTTTTCGGGACAGGGGGCTATGGCTACACCTTC.

The genes are TRBV30 and TRBJ2-5, with D unclear. V was clipped by 0 bases and J by 5 bases, with 4 bases between them. The CDR3 is 11 residues long. Per the germline V gene, CDR1 is GTSNPN and CDR2 is SVGIG (reference sequence). CDR3 in amino acids: CAWSVLETQYF. CDR3 coding DNA: TGTGCCTGGAGTGTACTCGAGACCCAGTACTTC.